This T cell receptor (beta chain) emerged from a study of blood T cell repertoires in COVID-19. Study-wide background: Spain, Italy and the United States supplied samples that represented acute and convalescent COVID-19.

V dropped 5 bases and J dropped 7; count of bases not matched to a gene: 5. Per germline, CDR1 ENHRY and CDR2 SYGVKD. CDR3 length equals 13 residues. This table comes from immunoSEQ multiplex PCR, and its TCRdb copy is limited to in-frame clones, with some not included. The table includes 250,000 to 350,000 clones, 70% to 90% detected once. Study members were between about 18 and 95 years old and lived in 24 US regions. Allocation to cohorts depended on clinical history reported by the participants. Among Cohort 3 donors, those recovered had two negative PCRs, clearance, or symptom resolution. The material sequenced was PBMCs or T cells enriched from blood (not recorded which). The TCR was taken from a woman in her twenties or thirties who had recovered from COVID-19. J is TRBJ1-2 and V is TRBV10-3; 9 positions agree with TRBD1. The CDR3 DNA sequence: TGTGCCATCAGTAGACAGGGGGGTGGTGGCTACACCTTC. Protein sequence: CAISRQGGGGYTF.